This TCR beta chain was captured in a study of cytomegalovirus exposure and HLA in healthy donors. Broader study findings: Later work showed greater clonal expansion in HLA-associated TCR beta chains than in equally common others. Later on, an analysis showed TCR association rates differing by HLA locus, with DRB1 the most and HLA-C the fewest.

Germline V gene data show CDR1 as MRHNA and CDR2 as SNTAGT. V was clipped by 6 bases and J by 0 bases; unmatched bases: 3. The CDR3 spans 15 residues. The PCR was carried out with 60 Vbeta primers and 13 Jbeta primers. Only in-frame clones appear in the TCRdb table, and some are missing; sequencing was by immunoSEQ multiplex PCR. The table lists about 210,000 clones, over 80% of them singletons. With respect to this clone: Its antigen is not identified.

The clonotype comes from a woman aged 45-65 years in good health and CMV-seropositive. This rearrangement joins TRBV6-4 to TRBJ2-5, with 11 positions matching TRBD2. Material for sequencing was PBMCs. CDR3 sequence reads: CASSRLAGNQETQYF. CDR3 bases: TGTGCCAGCAGCAGACTAGCGGGGAACCAAGAGACCCAGTACTTC.